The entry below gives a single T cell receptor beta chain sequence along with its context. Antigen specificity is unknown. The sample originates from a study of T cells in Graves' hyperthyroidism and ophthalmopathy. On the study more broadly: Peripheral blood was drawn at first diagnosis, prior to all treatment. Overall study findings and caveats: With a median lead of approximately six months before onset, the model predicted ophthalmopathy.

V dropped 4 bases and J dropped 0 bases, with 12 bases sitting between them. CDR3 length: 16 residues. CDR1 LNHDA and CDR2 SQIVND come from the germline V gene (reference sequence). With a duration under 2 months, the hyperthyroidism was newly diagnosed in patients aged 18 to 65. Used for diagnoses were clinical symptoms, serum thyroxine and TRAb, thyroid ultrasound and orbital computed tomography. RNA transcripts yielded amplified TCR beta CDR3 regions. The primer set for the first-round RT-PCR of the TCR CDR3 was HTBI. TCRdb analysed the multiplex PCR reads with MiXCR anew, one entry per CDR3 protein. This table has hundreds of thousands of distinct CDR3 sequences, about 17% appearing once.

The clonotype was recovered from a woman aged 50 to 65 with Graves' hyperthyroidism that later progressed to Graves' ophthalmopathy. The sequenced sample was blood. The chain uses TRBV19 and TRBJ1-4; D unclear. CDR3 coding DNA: TGTGCCAGTAGTAGAACAGACGGACCAACTAATGAAAAACTGTTTTTT. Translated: CASSRTDGPTNEKLFF. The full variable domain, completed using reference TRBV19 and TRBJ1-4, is DGGITQSPKYLFRKEGQNVTLSCEQNLNHDAMYWYRQDPGQGLRLIYYSQIVNDFQKGDIAEGYSVSREKKESFPLTVTSAQKNPTAFYLCASSRTDGPTNEKLFFGSGTQLSVL.